This T cell receptor (beta chain) derives from a study of long-term antiretroviral therapy in people with HIV. The CDR3 totals 12 residues. As to this clone: Its antigen is currently unknown.

Study results and caveats: Relative to transplant donor controls, diversity remained lower despite increasing after ART. Whichever time point was examined, clones expanded before ART dominated the repertoire. Older ART regimens were possibly in use when the blood was collected between the mid-2000s and the late 2010s.

Version v3.0 of the immunoSEQ assay was performed at survey level. Data came from immunoSEQ multiplex PCR; TCRdb stores just in-frame clones and leaves some out. The data show tens of thousands of clones, 78% seen once. The sample here was unsorted PBMCs, taken 3.1 years after starting antiretroviral therapy. This clonotype originated in a woman in her fifties or sixties with HIV. The chain recombines TRBV21-1 with TRBJ2-1. TRBV21-1 is flagged as a pseudogene. The CDR3 loop is CASISRGDEQFF. The CDR3 DNA follows: TGTGCCAGCATCTCTAGAGGGGATGAGCAGTTCTTC.